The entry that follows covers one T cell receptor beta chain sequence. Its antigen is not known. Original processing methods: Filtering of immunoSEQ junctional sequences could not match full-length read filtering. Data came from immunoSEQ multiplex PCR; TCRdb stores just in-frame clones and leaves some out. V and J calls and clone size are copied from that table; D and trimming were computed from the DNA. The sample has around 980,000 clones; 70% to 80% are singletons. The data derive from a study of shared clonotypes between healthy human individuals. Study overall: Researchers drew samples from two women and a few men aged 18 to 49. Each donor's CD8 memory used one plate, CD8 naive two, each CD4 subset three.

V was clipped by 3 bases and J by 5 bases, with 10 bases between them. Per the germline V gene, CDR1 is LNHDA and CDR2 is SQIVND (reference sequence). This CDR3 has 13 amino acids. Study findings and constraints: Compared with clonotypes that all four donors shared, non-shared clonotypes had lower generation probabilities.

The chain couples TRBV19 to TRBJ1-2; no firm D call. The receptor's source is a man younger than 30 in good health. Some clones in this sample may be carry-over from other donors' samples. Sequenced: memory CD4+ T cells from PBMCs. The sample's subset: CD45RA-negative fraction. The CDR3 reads CASSIGRRYGYTF. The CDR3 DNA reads TGTGCCAGTAGTATCGGCAGACGTTATGGCTACACCTTC.